By proportion, the clone carrying this T cell receptor beta chain is medium-sized. Antigen: not known. CDR3 size: 18 residues. Germline CDR1 reads KGHDR; CDR2 reads SFDVKD. V was pared by 7 bases and J by 1 base, with 14 bases of the junction left unmatched. This sample is drawn from a study of liver allograft versus peripheral blood T cells. Study-wide context: What was compared were the T cell receptor repertoires in transplanted livers and those in the peripheral blood of recipients.

Notes on the study in general: Liver allografts reportedly held T cell receptor repertoires unlike those in peripheral blood.

TCRdb re-analysed the reads in MiXCR, keeping a single row per CDR3 protein. The sample holds 8,500 or so distinct CDR3 sequences, 25% to 30% seen once. This rearrangement joins TRBV24-1 to TRBJ2-3; 9 positions match TRBD1. The sequence was obtained from a human patient who had a liver transplant. Some T cells may be provided by the graft donor. DNA for the CDR3: TGTGCCACCAGCCTTTCAACAGGGGGCCCAATAGGCACAGATACGCAGTATTTT. Translation: CATSLSTGGPIGTDTQYF.